This entry lists 21 T cell receptor beta chains sequenced from one sample in a study of technical replicates of blood from several donors. Sequencing was performed with immunoSEQ multiplex PCR; in TCRdb, only in-frame clones are kept and a portion is missing. The profile shows tens of thousands of clones, about 86% of them singletons. Specimen: PBMCs. These receptors were collected from a human donor in good health. Some clones in this sample may be carry-over from other donors' samples.

The rearrangement links TRBV27 to TRBJ2-2; 10 nucleotides align to TRBD2. Germline lookup yields CDR1 MNHEY and CDR2 SMNVEV (reference sequence). V gave up 7 bases and J gave up 7 bases; unmatched junction bases: 15. This CDR3 spans 17 amino acids. CDR3 amino acids: CASTLRAASGGIGELFF. The CDR3 region has the DNA TGTGCCAGCACCCTCCGCGCGGCTAGCGGGGGCATCGGGGAGCTGTTTTTT.

J is TRBJ2-7 and V is TRBV2; 11 nucleotides match TRBD2. The V segment lost 5 bases and the J segment 5 bases; nucleotides outside the gene matches: 8. CDR3 length: 15 residues. Looked up from germline, CDR1 is SNHLY and CDR2 is FYNNEI. The CDR3 DNA is TGTGCCAGCAGTTCAAGTCTAGCGGGAGGAAACGAGCAGTACTTC. This codes for CASSSSLAGGNEQYF.

This clone was detected once. The chain employs TRBV11-2 and TRBJ1-1, with D tentatively TRBD1 (6 bases). The V gene's germline CDR1 is SGHAT and CDR2 FQNNGV. Deletions cut 5 bases from V and 1 base from J, with 11 bases between. The CDR3 totals 14 residues. CDR3 nucleotides: TGTGCCAGCAGCCCACTACAGGGGAACACTGAAGCTTTCTTT. This translates into CASSPLQGNTEAFF.

This chain links TRBV10-3 with TRBJ1-3; D remains unclear. V was shortened by 0 bases and J by 11 bases, with 8 bases between the two germline ends. The CDR3 runs 12 residues. Germline assignment: CDR1 ENHRY and CDR2 SYGVKD. This CDR3 reads CAISESEEAIYF. The DNA of the CDR3 is TGTGCCATCAGTGAGTCGGAGGAGGCCATATATTTT.

The chain uses TRBV7-6 and TRBJ1-3; the match to TRBD1 covers 7 bases. Germline V gene lookup returns CDR1 SGHVS and CDR2 FNYEAQ. The trim removed 1 base at V and 0 bases at J, leaving 6 bases unmatched. The CDR3 totals 17 residues. CDR3 sequence: CASSLGGTVLSGNTIYF. The CDR3 DNA follows: TGTGCCAGCAGCTTAGGCGGGACAGTCCTCTCTGGAAACACCATATATTTT.

The genes are TRBV18 and TRBJ1-1; D gene uncertain. The V end lost 6 bases, the J end lost 0 bases, and 11 bases lay between the germline ends. The germline V gene encodes CDR1 KGHSH and CDR2 LQKENI. The CDR3 totals 14 residues. CDR3 coding DNA: TGTGCCAGCTCCACTTATCCCCTGAACACTGAAGCTTTCTTT. Translated, it gives CASSTYPLNTEAFF.

The chain is built from TRBV7-2 and TRBJ2-2; perhaps TRBD2 as D (6 bases). The V end was cut by 5 bases, the J end by 0 bases, with 13 bases between. Germline assignment: CDR1 SGHTA and CDR2 FQGNSA. CDR3 length equals 16 residues. CDR3 bases: TGTGCCAGCAGCCCCTGGGGCGGGGCGAACACCGGGGAGCTGTTTTTT. Its protein product is CASSPWGGANTGELFF.

The chain is built from TRBV18 and TRBJ2-5, with a weak D call TRBD1 (5 bases). Germline V gives CDR1 KGHSH, CDR2 LQKENI. The CDR3 is 15 amino acids. Trimming left V 3 bases short and J 5 bases short, with 16 bases between. CDR3 DNA sequence: TGTGCCAGCTCACCTATGGACCCAAAGGGGGAGACCCAGTACTTC. Amino acid sequence: CASSPMDPKGETQYF.

CDR3 in DNA: TGTGCCAGCAGACCGGGATCTGGAAACACCATATATTTT. Translating gives CASRPGSGNTIYF. This rearrangement joins TRBV9 to TRBJ1-3, with D unresolved. This CDR3 spans 13 amino acids. Trimming shortened V by 5 bases and J by 1 base, and 7 bases separated the two germline ends. Looked up from germline, CDR1 is SGDLS and CDR2 is YYNGEE.

The chain's CDR3 is CASSDWGITQYF. CDR3 bases: TGTGCCAGCAGTGATTGGGGCATTACGCAGTATTTT. V and J are TRBV6-1 and TRBJ2-3; D is perhaps TRBD1 (5 bases). V gave up 3 bases and J gave up 8 bases, with 9 bases separating them. Germline V gene sequence: CDR1 MNHNS, CDR2 SASEGT. This CDR3 is 12 amino acids long.

The rearrangement uses TRBV27 and TRBJ1-1; D gene ambiguous. Germline CDR1 reads MNHEY; CDR2 reads SMNVEV (reference sequence). Trimming cost V 3 bases and J 4 bases, with 9 bases left between them. This CDR3 contains 13 residues. This CDR3 is CASSFRRGTEAFF. For the CDR3, the DNA is TGTGCCAGCAGTTTTAGGAGAGGCACTGAAGCTTTCTTT.

The chain recombines TRBV11-2 with TRBJ2-7; TRBD1 matches 11 bases. V was pared by 4 bases and J by 4 bases, with 3 bases of the junction left unmatched. The CDR3 runs 14 residues. Germline V gene lookup returns CDR1 SGHAT and CDR2 FQNNGV. CDR3 loop: CASSWTGGPYEQYF. CDR3 bases: TGTGCCAGCAGCTGGACAGGGGGCCCATACGAGCAGTACTTC.

The chain employs TRBV4-3 and TRBJ2-1, with 9 bases identical to TRBD2. CDR1 is LGHNA and CDR2 is YSLEER in the germline V gene. The CDR3 sequence is 16 residues long. The V and J ends lost 4 bases and 3 bases, in that order; junction bases with no gene match: 7. CDR3 sequence (DNA): TGCGCCAGCAGCCGGGGTAGCGGGAGAGACTACAATGAGCAGTTCTTC. It is translated as CASSRGSGRDYNEQFF.

V gene TRBV7-3 combines with J gene TRBJ2-5, with TRBD1 matching over 9 bases. The CDR3 consists of 14 residues. Germline V gives CDR1 SGHTA, CDR2 FQGTGA. Trimming took 5 bases from V and 5 from J; bases not matched to a gene: 6. CDR3: CASSMTGGSETQYF. The CDR3 nucleotides read TGTGCCAGCAGCATGACAGGGGGATCCGAGACCCAGTACTTC.

The chain joins TRBV28 to TRBJ1-2; the D gene is possibly TRBD1 (6 bases). Germline assignment: CDR1 MDHEN and CDR2 SYDVKM. This CDR3 is built from 16 residues. Trimming removed 5 bases from V and 5 bases from J, with 21 bases in between. CDR3 residues: CASSTPGGAIIYGYTF. The CDR3 DNA reads TGTGCCAGCAGTACTCCGGGGGGCGCTATTATATATGGCTACACCTTC.

The chain combines TRBV5-1 with TRBJ1-1, with 12 positions matching TRBD1. Germline CDR1 SGHRS, CDR2 YFSETQ. CDR3 length: 15 amino acids. J lost 5 bases, V lost 8 bases, and 10 bases had no gene match. CDR3 bases: TGCGCCAGTCACTCCGGGACAGGGGGCTTAACTGAAGCTTTCTTT. Translating it yields CASHSGTGGLTEAFF.

The chain combines TRBV7-2 with TRBJ1-1; 12 positions agree with TRBD1. The germline gives CDR1 SGHTA, CDR2 FQGNSA. The CDR3 extends over 16 amino acids. Trimming cost V 5 bases and J 4 bases; bases outside gene matches: 8. The CDR3 coding sequence is TGTGCCAGCAGCAGGGACAGGGGGCGAGGAAGCACTGAAGCTTTCTTT. Translation: CASSRDRGRGSTEAFF.

The gene calls are TRBV29-1 and TRBJ1-1; 8 bases line up with TRBD1. CDR3 length: 13 residues. Per germline, CDR1 SQVTM and CDR2 ANQGSEA. The junction had 8 bases not matched to a gene; V was cut back by 7 bases and J by 4 bases. The CDR3 loop is CSGGTGLGTEAFF. CDR3 coding DNA: TGCAGCGGAGGGACAGGCTTGGGCACTGAAGCTTTCTTT. Variable domain in full (rest from reference TRBV29-1 and TRBJ1-1): SAVISQKPSRDICQRGTSLTIQCQVDSQVTMMFWYRQQPGQSLTLIATANQGSEATYESGFVIDKFPISRPNLTFSTLTVSNMSPEDSSIYLCSGGTGLGTEAFFGQGTRLTVV.

The V gene is TRBV15, the J gene TRBJ2-5, with unresolved D. Germline assignment: CDR1 LNHNV and CDR2 YYDKDF (reference sequence). V dropped 8 bases and J dropped 1 base, with 8 bases sitting between them. This CDR3 has 12 amino acids. In DNA, the CDR3 is TGTGCCACCCGCGGATCCCAAGAGACCCAGTACTTC. It specifies CATRGSQETQYF.

Only one count was recorded for this clone. This sequence joins TRBV7-2 and TRBJ2-7; 12 bases align to TRBD2. V was clipped by 4 bases and J by 1 base; unmatched bases: 2. The CDR3 length is 15 residues. The germline gives CDR1 SGHTA, CDR2 FQGNSA. The CDR3 loop is CASSSGLAGSYEQYF. The CDR3 DNA is TGTGCCAGCAGCTCTGGACTAGCGGGGTCCTACGAGCAGTACTTC.

The chain couples TRBV9 to TRBJ2-2; 7 positions agree with TRBD1. The V gene end was trimmed by 3 bases and the J gene end by 7 bases; junction bases not matched to a gene: 12. CDR1 and CDR2 (germline): SGDLS, YYNGEE. CDR3 size: 16 residues. The CDR3 is CASSAHPQGQDGELFF. CDR3 coding DNA: TGTGCCAGCAGCGCGCACCCGCAAGGACAGGACGGGGAGCTGTTTTTT.